This section outlines one T cell receptor (beta chain) sequence together with its context. This CDR3 has 12 residues. V was cut by 8 bases and J by 1 base, with 8 bases left in between. The V gene's germline CDR1 is MNHEY and CDR2 SVGAGI. TCR alpha and TCR beta cDNA libraries carrying sample barcodes and UMIs were produced by 5'RACE using constant-segment primers. TCRdb re-called the 5' RACE reads through MiXCR, storing one row per CDR3 protein. The sample holds about 360,000 distinct CDR3 sequences, approximately 15% seen once. The data are from a study of T-cell memory formation after mild COVID-19.

Material: PBMCs or a T cell subset sorted from them (not recorded which). The clonotype was recovered from a man aged 18 to 29 who had mild COVID-19 (a few samples of this study predate the infection). Cell type and time point are not known. The V call is TRBV6-5, the J call TRBJ1-1; D is unclear. This CDR3 reads CASGMGNTEAFF. DNA for the CDR3: TGTGCCAGCGGTATGGGGAACACTGAAGCTTTCTTT.